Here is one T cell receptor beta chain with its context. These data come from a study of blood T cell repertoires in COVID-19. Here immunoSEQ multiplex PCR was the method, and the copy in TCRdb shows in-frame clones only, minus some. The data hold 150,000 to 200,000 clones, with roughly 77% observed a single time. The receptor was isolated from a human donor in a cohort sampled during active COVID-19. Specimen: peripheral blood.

This CDR3 is CASSVWASGRSGELFF. In DNA form, the CDR3 reads TGTGCCAGCAGCGTATGGGCTAGCGGGAGGAGCGGGGAGCTGTTTTTT. The V gene is TRBV9, the J gene TRBJ2-2; 11 bases agree with TRBD2. The J segment lost 7 bases and the V segment lost 1 base, leaving 6 bases of the junction unmatched. This CDR3 region has 16 residues. Germline V gives CDR1 SGDLS, CDR2 YYNGEE.